The 31 T cell receptor beta chains listed next were all sequenced from one sample in a study of blood T cell repertoires in COVID-19. Data came from immunoSEQ multiplex PCR; TCRdb stores just in-frame clones and leaves some out. This sample has around 150,000 clones; approximately 84% occur once, and the top ten carry about 20%. Sequenced input: peripheral blood. The source of these receptors is a woman aged 80 or older with acute or convalescent COVID-19.

This clone was recorded once. The chain combines TRBV3-1 (or the pseudogene TRBV3-2) with TRBJ2-5, with 7 bases fitting TRBD1. The V gene end was trimmed by 2 bases and the J gene end by 2 bases; junction bases not matched to a gene: 2. Germline lookup yields CDR1 LGHDT and CDR2 YNNKEL (reference sequence). The CDR3 is 14 residues long. Written as DNA, the CDR3 is TGTGCCAGCAGCCAAAGACAGGGACAAGAGACCCAGTACTTC. Its protein is CASSQRQGQETQYF.

This clone occurred once. This chain joins TRBV5-5 and TRBJ2-7, with 11 bases lining up with TRBD1. V gave up 4 bases and J gave up 2 bases; unmatched junction bases: 5. The CDR3 has 15 residues. Per germline, CDR1 SGHKS and CDR2 YYEKEE (reference sequence). The CDR3: CASSGVGQGAYEQYF. CDR3 in DNA: TGTGCCAGCAGCGGGGTGGGACAGGGGGCCTACGAGCAGTACTTC.

The V and J genes are TRBV29-1 and TRBJ2-1, with 9 positions matching TRBD2. Germline V lookup: CDR1 SQVTM, CDR2 ANQGSEA. J gave up 3 bases and V 1 base, and 4 bases lay outside the gene matches. The CDR3 length is 15 residues. This CDR3 reads CSVEGTSDLYNEQFF. The DNA for the CDR3 is TGCAGCGTTGAAGGGACTAGCGATCTCTACAATGAGCAGTTCTTC.

The CDR3 protein is CASSRGLAGVSGELFF. Here the CDR3 DNA reads TGTGCCAGCTCACGGGGACTAGCGGGAGTATCCGGGGAGCTGTTTTTT. The chain has TRBV18 and TRBJ2-2, with TRBD2 identical over 14 bases. Looked up from germline, CDR1 is KGHSH and CDR2 is LQKENI. This CDR3 contains 16 residues. With 4 bases clipped from V and 6 bases from J, the junction kept 4 bases outside the gene matches.

This chain joins TRBV5-4 and TRBJ2-3, with 12 nucleotides matching TRBD2. The CDR3 extends over 16 amino acids. The germline gives CDR1 SGHNT, CDR2 YYREEE (reference sequence). With V trimmed by 3 bases and J by 2 bases, 4 bases remained unmatched. The DNA of the CDR3 is TGTGCCAGCAGCTCCGGACTAGCGGGGCCCACAGATACGCAGTATTTT. Translating gives CASSSGLAGPTDTQYF.

The chain is built from TRBV30 and TRBJ1-2; D may be TRBD1 (6 bases). The CDR3 has 12 residues. The germline V gene has CDR1 GTSNPN and CDR2 SVGIG (reference sequence). Trimming cost V 4 bases and J 3 bases, with 9 bases left between them. CDR3 in DNA: TGTGCCTGGAAAAGGGGGTACTATGGCTACACCTTC. This translates into CAWKRGYYGYTF. Combining the CDR3 with reference TRBV30 and TRBJ1-2 gives the whole variable domain SQTIHQWPATLVQPVGSPLSLECTVEGTSNPNLYWYRQAAGRGLQLLFYSVGIGQISSEVPQNLSASRPQDRQFILSSKKLLLSDSGFYLCAWKRGYYGYTFGSGTRLTVV.

This chain connects TRBV28 to TRBJ1-5, with 11 bases identical to TRBD1. Germline V gene sequence: CDR1 MDHEN, CDR2 SYDVKM. V gave up 6 bases and J gave up 0 bases; unmatched junction bases: 16. This CDR3 spans 20 amino acids. CDR3 sequence (DNA): TGTGCCAGCAGGAGCGGCGGACAGGGGGCCTTACCTTATAGCAATCAGCCCCAGCATTTT. It specifies CASRSGGQGALPYSNQPQHF.

The rearrangement joins TRBV30 to TRBJ2-7, with TRBD2 matching over 11 bases. Germline trimming cut 7 bases from V and 0 bases from J; bases unmatched to any gene: 2. Germline lookup yields CDR1 GTSNPN and CDR2 SVGIG (reference sequence). The CDR3 loop spans 13 amino acids. The CDR3 nucleotides are TGTGCCTTTACTAGCGGGAGCTCCTACGAGCAGTACTTC. Protein sequence: CAFTSGSSYEQYF.

The chain uses TRBV2 and TRBJ1-3; D gene ambiguous. CDR1 SNHLY and CDR2 FYNNEI come from the germline V gene. Trimming shortened V by 1 base and J by 0 bases, and 7 bases separated the two germline ends. CDR3 size: 15 residues. The CDR3 is CASSEEDYSGNTIYF. CDR3 coding DNA: TGTGCCAGCAGTGAAGAGGACTACTCTGGAAACACCATATATTTT.

This rearrangement joins TRBV9 to TRBJ1-1; TRBD1 aligns across 8 bases. The CDR3 runs to 14 residues. J gave up 3 bases and V 0 bases, and 1 base lay outside the gene matches. From germline, CDR1 is SGDLS and CDR2 YYNGEE. CDR3 nucleotides: TGTGCCAGCAGCGTAGCAGGGGGCCACACTGAAGCTTTCTTT. Translation gives CASSVAGGHTEAFF.

The chain recombines TRBV4-1 with TRBJ1-2, with unresolved D. Trimming took 1 base from V and 3 from J, leaving 12 bases between them. The CDR3 totals 15 residues. Germline V lookup: CDR1 MGHRA, CDR2 YSYEKL. CDR3 DNA: TGCGCCAGCAGCCAAGTACAAACAGCATACTATGGCTACACCTTC. It codes for CASSQVQTAYYGYTF.

This clone has just one count. V usage is TRBV10-3 and J usage is TRBJ1-1; no firm D call. Germline V gene data show CDR1 as ENHRY and CDR2 as SYGVKD. The length of the CDR3 is 12 residues. V dropped 3 bases and J dropped 4 bases, with 6 bases sitting between them. CDR3 DNA sequence: TGTGCCATCAGTGACGTCGGCACTGAAGCTTTCTTT. It is translated as CAISDVGTEAFF.

The table lists this clone with a count of one. This chain links TRBV21-1 with TRBJ1-3; no DNA check was done on the table's D call, TRBD1. TRBV21-1 is noted as a pseudogene. CDR3 size: 16 residues. This CDR3 reads CASSKEDRGSGNTIYF. The DNA of the CDR3 is TGTGCCAGCAGCAAAGAGGACAGGGGCTCTGGAAACACCATATATTTT.

By its share, this clone is large (0.1 to 1%). The chain is built from TRBV7-9 and TRBJ1-3; possibly TRBD1 for D (6 bases). This CDR3 comprises 17 residues. Trimming pared 1 base from V and 5 bases from J, leaving 18 bases between. Germline V gene lookup returns CDR1 SEHNR and CDR2 FQNEAQ (reference sequence). CDR3 region: CASSLEPRDRTRNTIYF. The CDR3 nucleotides are TGTGCCAGCAGCTTAGAACCGAGAGACAGGACGAGAAACACCATATATTTT.

J is TRBJ1-2 and V is TRBV6-6; 7 nucleotides match TRBD1. With V trimmed by 5 bases and J by 4 bases, 10 bases remained unmatched. Germline V gene data show CDR1 as MNHNY and CDR2 as SVGAGI (reference sequence). CDR3 length: 15 amino acids. CDR3: CASSHRDRLLYGYTF. The CDR3 coding sequence is TGTGCCAGCAGTCACCGGGACAGACTTCTCTATGGCTACACCTTC.

J is TRBJ1-1 and V is TRBV6-1; D possibly corresponds to TRBD1 (6 bases). Trimming shortened V by 1 base and J by 11 bases, and 20 bases separated the two germline ends. The CDR3 loop spans 15 amino acids. Germline CDR1 is MNHNS and CDR2 is SASEGT. The DNA for the CDR3 is TGTGCCAGCAGTGAAGGGCTTTTGCGGCAGGGGAAGGCTTTCTTT. Encoded protein: CASSEGLLRQGKAFF.

The rearrangement joins TRBV7-6 to TRBJ2-1; D ambiguous. Trimming removed 3 bases from V and 4 bases from J, with 7 bases in between. CDR1 is SGHVS, CDR2 FNYEAQ, per germline. CDR3 length equals 13 residues. The CDR3 sequence: CASSLRQYNEQFF. As DNA, the CDR3 is TGTGCCAGCAGCTTGAGACAATACAATGAGCAGTTCTTC.

The V call is TRBV18, the J call TRBJ2-2; 8 bases align to TRBD1. V dropped 3 bases and J dropped 4; count of bases not matched to a gene: 1. CDR1 is KGHSH, CDR2 LQKENI, per germline. CDR3 length equals 14 residues. This CDR3 is CASSPQGATGELFF. CDR3 DNA sequence: TGTGCCAGCTCACCCCAGGGGGCCACCGGGGAGCTGTTTTTT.

The gene calls are TRBV19 and TRBJ2-1; 12 bases line up with TRBD2. This CDR3 contains 18 residues. The ends lost 0 bases at V and 10 bases at J; junction bases unmatched: 13. Germline assignment: CDR1 LNHDA and CDR2 SQIVND (reference sequence). The chain's CDR3 is CASSIDNWETSGRSEQFF. The CDR3 region has the DNA TGTGCCAGTAGTATAGATAATTGGGAGACTAGCGGGAGAAGCGAGCAGTTCTTC.

This clone was found once. The rearrangement joins TRBV7-9 to TRBJ2-3; tentatively, D is TRBD2 (5 bases). With 6 bases removed from V and 3 bases from J, the gap between germline ends came to 13 bases. Looked up from germline, CDR1 is SEHNR and CDR2 is FQNEAQ (reference sequence). The CDR3 has 14 amino acids. The CDR3 bases are TGTGCCAGCAGTAGTCGTGGGGAGACAGATACGCAGTATTTT. Protein: CASSSRGETDTQYF.

The gene calls are TRBV28 and TRBJ2-2; the match to TRBD2 covers 12 bases. Losses at the gene ends were 10 bases for V and 4 bases for J; bases not matched to a gene: 7. Germline V gives CDR1 MDHEN, CDR2 SYDVKM. CDR3 length equals 15 residues. The DNA of the CDR3 is TGTGCCACGCTAGCGGGAGGGACGAGCACCGGGGAGCTGTTTTTT. This translates into CATLAGGTSTGELFF.

The chain is built from TRBV3-1 (or the pseudogene TRBV3-2) and TRBJ1-2; D is possibly TRBD1 (5 bases). Germline V lookup: CDR1 LGHDT, CDR2 YNNKEL (reference sequence). This CDR3 region has 18 residues. V dropped 2 bases and J dropped 2 bases, with 21 bases sitting between them. The CDR3 DNA follows: TGTGCCAGCAGCCAAAGGTCAGGGTCGAGATTTTTCAACTATGGCTACACCTTC. Translating gives CASSQRSGSRFFNYGYTF.

The CDR3 sequence: CASMAGVVPWGEQFF. CDR3 coding DNA: TGTGCCAGTATGGCGGGAGTTGTTCCATGGGGTGAGCAGTTCTTC. The chain is built from TRBV19 and TRBJ2-1, with 7 bases identical to TRBD2. V shed 7 bases and J 9 bases; nucleotides not matched to a gene: 15. The germline CDR1 and CDR2 sequences are LNHDA and SQIVND (reference sequence). There are 15 residues in the CDR3.

This clone turned up a few times. The CDR3 region has the DNA TGTGCCAGCAGTACTGGGACAGGGGATAATTCACCCCTCCACTTT. Protein product: CASSTGTGDNSPLHF. This rearrangement joins TRBV6-5 to TRBJ1-6, with 10 positions matching TRBD1. The J segment lost 5 bases and the V segment lost 5 bases, leaving 3 bases of the junction unmatched. This CDR3 has 15 amino acids. Germline V gene data show CDR1 as MNHEY and CDR2 as SVGAGI.

V and J are TRBV19 and TRBJ1-2; 10 bases match TRBD1. With 4 bases clipped from V and 5 bases from J, the junction kept 7 bases outside the gene matches. Per the germline V gene, CDR1 is LNHDA and CDR2 is SQIVND (reference sequence). The CDR3 has 15 residues. Written as DNA, the CDR3 is TGTGCCAGTAGTAGACCGGGACAGGGGAGTTATGGCTACACCTTC. It codes for CASSRPGQGSYGYTF.

In its sample, this clone was seen a few times. The rearrangement joins TRBV2 to TRBJ2-2, with 11 bases that match TRBD1. After removal of 7 bases from V and 7 bases from J, the junction contained 8 bases not matched to a gene. The CDR3 covers 15 residues. In germline, CDR1 is SNHLY, CDR2 FYNNEI. The CDR3 region has the DNA TGTGCCAGCACGGGGACAGGGGGTGGGGGCGGGGAGCTGTTTTTT. Its translation is CASTGTGGGGGELFF. Together with reference TRBV2 and TRBJ2-2, the CDR3 gives the full variable domain: EPEVTQTPSHQVTQMGQEVILRCVPISNHLYFYWYRQILGQKVEFLVSFYNNEISEKSEIFDDQFSVERPDGSNFTLKIRSTKLEDSAMYFCASTGTGGGGGELFFGEGSRLTVL.

The rearrangement joins TRBV27 to TRBJ2-7; possibly TRBD1 for D (5 bases). Trimming removed 9 bases at V and 4 bases at J, with 16 bases between. The CDR3 has 13 amino acids. Per germline, CDR1 MNHEY and CDR2 SMNVEV (reference sequence). CDR3 in amino acids: CASTGPPGYEQYF. The CDR3 coding sequence is TGTGCCAGTACAGGCCCTCCTGGGTACGAGCAGTACTTC.

The V call is TRBV6-5, the J call TRBJ2-7; D uncertain. The V gene lost 6 bases and the J gene lost 9 bases, with 12 bases spanning the gap. The CDR3 totals 11 residues. The germline V gene encodes CDR1 MNHEY and CDR2 SVGAGI. The DNA of the CDR3 is TGTGCCAGCAGCCTCGCCACGCGGCAGTACTTC. Protein: CASSLATRQYF.

This clone occurred a few times. This chain links TRBV2 with TRBJ2-7; 8 bases fit TRBD1. This CDR3 has 14 amino acids. The germline V gene has CDR1 SNHLY and CDR2 FYNNEI. V was pared by 10 bases and J by 0 bases, with 8 bases of the junction left unmatched. CDR3 amino acids: CAIRQGPSSYEQYF. In DNA, the CDR3 is TGTGCCATTCGACAGGGGCCGAGCTCCTACGAGCAGTACTTC.

V is TRBV5-1 and J is TRBJ1-5, with D possibly TRBD1 on 5 matching bases. CDR1 and CDR2 from the germline V gene are SGHRS and YFSETQ. Trimming stripped 4 bases from V and 5 bases from J, with 16 bases between. The CDR3 has 15 residues. The CDR3 sequence: CASSRGPGGDQPQHF. In DNA, the CDR3 is TGCGCCAGCAGCCGGGGACCGGGAGGGGATCAGCCCCAGCATTTT.

This clone has a single count. The DNA of the CDR3 is TGTGCCAGCAGCCAAGATGGAGGCGGGAGCAGCTCCTACAATGAGCAGTTCTTC. Its translation is CASSQDGGGSSSYNEQFF. The rearrangement links TRBV4-2 to TRBJ2-1, with 7 positions matching TRBD2. Germline lookup yields CDR1 LGHNA and CDR2 YNFKEQ. J was trimmed by 0 bases and V by 0 bases; bases with no gene match: 8. CDR3 length: 18 amino acids.